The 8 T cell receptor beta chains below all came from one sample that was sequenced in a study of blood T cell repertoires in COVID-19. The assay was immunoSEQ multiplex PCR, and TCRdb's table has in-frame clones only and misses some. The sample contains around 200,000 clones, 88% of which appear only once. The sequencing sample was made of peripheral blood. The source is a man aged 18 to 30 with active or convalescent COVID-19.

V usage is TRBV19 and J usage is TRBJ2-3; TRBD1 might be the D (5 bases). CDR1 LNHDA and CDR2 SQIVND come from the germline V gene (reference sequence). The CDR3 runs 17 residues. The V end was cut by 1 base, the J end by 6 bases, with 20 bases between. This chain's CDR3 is CASSIARTPKKMDTQYF. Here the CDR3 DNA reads TGTGCCAGTAGTATAGCCAGGACACCAAAGAAGATGGATACGCAGTATTTT.

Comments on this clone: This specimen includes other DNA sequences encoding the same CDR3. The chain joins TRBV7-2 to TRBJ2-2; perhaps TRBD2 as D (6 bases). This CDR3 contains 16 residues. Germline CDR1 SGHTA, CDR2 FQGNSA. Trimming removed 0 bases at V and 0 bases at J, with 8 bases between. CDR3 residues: CASSLAGGANTGELFF. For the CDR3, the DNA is TGTGCCAGCAGCTTAGCGGGGGGAGCGAACACCGGGGAGCTGTTTTTT.

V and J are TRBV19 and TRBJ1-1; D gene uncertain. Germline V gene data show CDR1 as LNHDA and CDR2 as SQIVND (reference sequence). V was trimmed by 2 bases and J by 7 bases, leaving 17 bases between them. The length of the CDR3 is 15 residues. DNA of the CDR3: TGTGCCAGTAGTATAACGGGAGGGATCGGGGTTGAAGCTTTCTTT. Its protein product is CASSITGGIGVEAFF.

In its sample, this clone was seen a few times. Written as DNA, the CDR3 is TGCAGCGTTCCCGGGACTAGCGGGAGGAAAGGCGATACGCAGTATTTT. It is translated as CSVPGTSGRKGDTQYF. The chain joins TRBV29-1 to TRBJ2-3; TRBD2 matches at 15 bases. J lost 6 bases, V lost 5 bases, and 9 bases had no gene match. This CDR3 contains 16 residues. The V gene's germline CDR1 is SQVTM and CDR2 ANQGSEA.

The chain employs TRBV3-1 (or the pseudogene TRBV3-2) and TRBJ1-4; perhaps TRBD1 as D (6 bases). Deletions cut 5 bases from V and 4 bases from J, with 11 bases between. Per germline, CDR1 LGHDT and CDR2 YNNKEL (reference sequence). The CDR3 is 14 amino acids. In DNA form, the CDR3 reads TGTGCCAGCAGCACAGGGACCATTAATGAAAAACTGTTTTTT. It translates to CASSTGTINEKLFF.

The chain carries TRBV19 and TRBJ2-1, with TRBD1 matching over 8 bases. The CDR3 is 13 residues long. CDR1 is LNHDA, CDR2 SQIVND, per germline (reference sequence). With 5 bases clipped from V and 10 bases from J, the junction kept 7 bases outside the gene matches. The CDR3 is CASSPAGGNEQFF. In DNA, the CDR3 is TGTGCCAGTAGTCCCGCAGGGGGCAACGAGCAGTTCTTC. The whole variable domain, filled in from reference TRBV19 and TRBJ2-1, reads DGGITQSPKYLFRKEGQNVTLSCEQNLNHDAMYWYRQDPGQGLRLIYYSQIVNDFQKGDIAEGYSVSREKKESFPLTVTSAQKNPTAFYLCASSPAGGNEQFFGPGTRLTVL.

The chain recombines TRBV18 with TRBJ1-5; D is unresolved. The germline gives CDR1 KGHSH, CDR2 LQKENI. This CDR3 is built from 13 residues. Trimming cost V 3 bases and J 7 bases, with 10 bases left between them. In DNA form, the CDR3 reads TGTGCCAGCTCACCGACCCCGGGGCAGCCCCAGCATTTT. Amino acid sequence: CASSPTPGQPQHF.

The CDR3: CASTQGRGKGNYGYTF. The CDR3 DNA reads TGTGCCAGTACACAAGGCAGGGGAAAGGGGAATTATGGCTACACCTTC. J is TRBJ1-2 and V is TRBV19; D possibly corresponds to TRBD1 (6 bases). Germline V gene lookup returns CDR1 LNHDA and CDR2 SQIVND (reference sequence). The CDR3 spans 16 residues. V was trimmed by 7 bases and J by 5 bases, leaving 23 bases between them.